One sample yielded the 10 T cell receptor beta chains listed below, sequenced in a study of CD8+ T cells in alopecia areata. Treatment of the sample: oral pan-JAK inhibitor, 5-10 mg twice daily. In alopecia areata patients, both lesional scalp punch biopsies and peripheral blood were collected. After isolation, RNA underwent reverse transcription to generate cDNA as the sequencing template. Clones were sequenced by immunoSEQ multiplex PCR, and TCRdb holds only the in-frame ones, with some missing. This sample has 10,000 to 15,000 clones, with roughly two thirds found just once. The sample here was skin, taken at week 4, from a patient treated with tofacitinib. All receptors come from a human donor with alopecia areata.

A note on this clone: A junction boundary mismatches the germline segment, possibly from a read error. The chain carries TRBV7-7 and TRBJ1-4; weak D call: TRBD1 (5 bases). Germline CDR1 reads SSHAT; CDR2 reads FNYEAQ (reference sequence). The CDR3 loop spans 15 amino acids. For the CDR3, the DNA is TGTGCTAGCAGCCCAACGGGGGGAAGAGATGAAAAACTGTTTTTT. Translated, it gives CASSPTGGRDEKLFF.

This chain joins TRBV10-3 and TRBJ1-5; possible D gene TRBD1, 5 bases. V lost 2 bases, J lost 7 bases, and 6 bases lay in between. The germline V gene encodes CDR1 ENHRY and CDR2 SYGVKD. This CDR3 has 12 residues. Here the CDR3 DNA reads TGTGCCATCAGTGAGGGGGGACAGCCCCAGCATTTT. Its translation is CAISEGGQPQHF.

This clone was recorded a few times. This chain links TRBV6-6 with TRBJ2-3; no clear D gene. CDR3 length equals 15 residues. Trimming pared 5 bases from V and 4 bases from J, leaving 16 bases between. Germline-derived CDR1 and CDR2 are MNHNY and SVGAGI (reference sequence). CDR3 in amino acids: CASSQLVVPSDTQYF. The CDR3 nucleotides are TGTGCCAGCAGTCAGCTAGTAGTACCCTCAGATACGCAGTATTTT.

The rearrangement joins TRBV27 to TRBJ2-7; a possible D gene is TRBD2 (5 bases). Trimming removed 4 bases from V and 7 bases from J, with 14 bases in between. The CDR3 contains 13 residues. Germline values: CDR1 MNHEY, CDR2 SMNVEV (reference sequence). In DNA, the CDR3 is TGTGCCAGCAGTTCTCACGGACGAGGGGAGCAGTACTTC. Its translation: CASSSHGRGEQYF.

The V and J genes are TRBV7-2 and TRBJ2-2; 8 positions match TRBD2. The V gene end was trimmed by 3 bases and the J gene end by 6 bases; junction bases not matched to a gene: 9. This CDR3 is built from 16 residues. Germline assignment: CDR1 SGHTA and CDR2 FQGNSA. As DNA, the CDR3 is TGTGCCAGCAGCTTTGCGGGGGGTATACGGCCCGGGGAGCTGTTTTTT. This codes for CASSFAGGIRPGELFF.

V and J are TRBV6-5 and TRBJ2-7; D remains unclear. This CDR3 has 10 amino acids. Germline V gene sequence: CDR1 MNHEY, CDR2 SVGAGI. The V end lost 7 bases, the J end lost 3 bases, and 4 bases lay between the germline ends. As DNA, the CDR3 is TGTGCCAGCAACCACTACGAGCAGTACTTC. Its protein product is CASNHYEQYF.

V and J are TRBV7-9 and TRBJ1-6; TRBD1 agrees at 7 bases. The V gene end was trimmed by 0 bases and the J gene end by 7 bases; junction bases not matched to a gene: 3. Germline lookup yields CDR1 SEHNR and CDR2 FQNEAQ (reference sequence). CDR3 length equals 15 residues. CDR3: CASSLAATGNSPLHF. CDR3 bases: TGTGCCAGCAGCTTAGCGGCGACAGGGAATTCACCCCTCCACTTT.

This chain uses TRBV2 with TRBJ2-2; tentatively, D is TRBD1 or TRBD2 (5 bases each). The germline gives CDR1 SNHLY, CDR2 FYNNEI. The CDR3 runs 11 residues. V lost 10 bases to trimming and J lost 11 bases, with 14 bases between them. In DNA form, the CDR3 reads TGTGCCATCCCGGGGCCTAATGAGCTGTTTTTT. The encoded protein is CAIPGPNELFF.

This clone was counted between two and nine times. A read error may produce the germline difference seen at one junction end. The chain combines TRBV7-9 with TRBJ1-5; possible D gene TRBD1, 6 bases. This CDR3 spans 14 amino acids. CDR1 and CDR2 (germline): SEHNR, FQNEAQ (reference sequence). CDR3 nucleotide sequence: TGCGCCAGCAGCCAAAGTCAGGGGAATCAGCCCCAGCATTTT. As protein: CASSQSQGNQPQHF.

This clone is labeled as large. The CDR3 protein is CASSQSQGNQPQHF. Written as DNA, the CDR3 is TGCGCCAGCAGCCAAAGTCAGGGGAATCAGCCCCAGCATTTT. The rearrangement joins TRBV4-3 to TRBJ1-5, with a possible D match to TRBD1 (6 bases). The V gene's germline CDR1 is LGHNA and CDR2 YSLEER. The CDR3 totals 14 residues. V was trimmed by 2 bases and J by 4 bases, leaving 9 bases between them.